These 3 T cell receptor beta chains originate from one sample sequenced in a study of T cell responses to AZD1222 COVID-19 vaccine. Clones were read by immunoSEQ multiplex PCR, and TCRdb kept only the in-frame ones, dropping some. The sample has some 130,000 clones; more than 85% are singletons. This specimen was peripheral blood, taken on day 0 of AZD1222 vaccination. The source is an adult in good health.

This rearrangement joins TRBV5-6 to TRBJ2-2; D unresolved. The V gene's germline CDR1 is SGHDT and CDR2 YYEEEE. Trimming stripped 2 bases from V and 3 bases from J, with 5 bases between. The CDR3 has 13 amino acids. The CDR3 spells CASSFQDTGELFF. CDR3 nucleotide sequence: TGTGCCAGCAGCTTTCAGGACACCGGGGAGCTGTTTTTT.

The chain links TRBV3-1 (or the pseudogene TRBV3-2) to TRBJ1-5; perhaps TRBD1 as D (6 bases). In germline, CDR1 is LGHDT, CDR2 YNNKEL (reference sequence). The length of the CDR3 is 16 residues. V shed 0 bases and J shed 5 bases, with 14 bases lying between them. The CDR3 DNA reads as TGTGCCAGCAGCCAAGATTCAGGGGCCGGAGATCAGCCCCAGCATTTT. Translation: CASSQDSGAGDQPQHF.

CDR3: CASQGTLPTNEKLFF. CDR3 coding DNA: TGTGCCAGCCAAGGGACTTTGCCAACTAATGAAAAACTGTTTTTT. The chain couples TRBV7-8 to TRBJ1-4; TRBD1 might be the D (5 bases). CDR3 size: 15 residues. CDR1 SGHVS and CDR2 FQNEAQ come from the germline V gene. The V gene lost 8 bases and the J gene lost 0 bases, with 13 bases spanning the gap.